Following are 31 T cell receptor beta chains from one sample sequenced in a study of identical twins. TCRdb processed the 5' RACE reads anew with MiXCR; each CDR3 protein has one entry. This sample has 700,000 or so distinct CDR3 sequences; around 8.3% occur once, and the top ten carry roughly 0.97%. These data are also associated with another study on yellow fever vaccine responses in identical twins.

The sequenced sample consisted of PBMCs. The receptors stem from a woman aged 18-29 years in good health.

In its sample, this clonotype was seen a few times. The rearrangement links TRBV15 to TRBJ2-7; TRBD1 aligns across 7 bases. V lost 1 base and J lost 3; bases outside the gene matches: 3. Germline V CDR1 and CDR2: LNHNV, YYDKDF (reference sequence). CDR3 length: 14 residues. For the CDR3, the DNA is TGTGCCACCAGCAGAGCACCAGGGGGCTACGAGCAGTACTTC. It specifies CATSRAPGGYEQYF. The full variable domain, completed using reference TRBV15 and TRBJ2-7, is DAMVIQNPRYQVTQFGKPVTLSCSQTLNHNVMYWYQQKSSQAPKLLFHYYDKDFNNEADTPDNFQSRRPNTSFCFLDIRSPGLGDTAMYLCATSRAPGGYEQYFGPGTRLTVT.

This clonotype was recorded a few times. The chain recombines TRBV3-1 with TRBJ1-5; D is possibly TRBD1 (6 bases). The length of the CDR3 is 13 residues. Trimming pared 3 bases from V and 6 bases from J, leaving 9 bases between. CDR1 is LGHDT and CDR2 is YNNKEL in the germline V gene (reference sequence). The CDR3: CASSQGATQPQHF. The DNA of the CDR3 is TGTGCCAGCAGCCAGGGGGCAACTCAGCCCCAGCATTTT.

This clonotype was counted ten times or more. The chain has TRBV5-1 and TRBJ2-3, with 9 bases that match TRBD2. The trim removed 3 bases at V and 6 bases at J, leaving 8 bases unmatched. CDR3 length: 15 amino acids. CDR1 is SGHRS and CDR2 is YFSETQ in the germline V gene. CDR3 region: CASSSTSGWLDTQYF. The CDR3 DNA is TGCGCCAGCAGCTCAACTAGCGGGTGGTTGGATACGCAGTATTTT. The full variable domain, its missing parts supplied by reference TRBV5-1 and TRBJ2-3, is KAGVTQTPRYLIKTRGQQVTLSCSPISGHRSVSWYQQTPGQGLQFLFEYFSETQRNKGNFPGRFSGRQFSNSRSEMNVSTLELGDSALYLCASSSTSGWLDTQYFGPGTRLTVL.

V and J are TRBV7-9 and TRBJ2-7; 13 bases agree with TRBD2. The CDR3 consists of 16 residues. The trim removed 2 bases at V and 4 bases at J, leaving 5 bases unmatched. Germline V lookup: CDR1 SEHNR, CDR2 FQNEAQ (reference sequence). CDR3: CASSLWPGLAGYEQYF. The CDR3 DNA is TGTGCCAGCAGCTTATGGCCGGGACTAGCGGGATACGAGCAGTACTTC.

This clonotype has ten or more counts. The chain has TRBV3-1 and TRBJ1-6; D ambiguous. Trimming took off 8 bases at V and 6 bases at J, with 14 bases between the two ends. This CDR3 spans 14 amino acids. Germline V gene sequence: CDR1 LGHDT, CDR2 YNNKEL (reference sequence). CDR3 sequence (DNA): TGTGCCAGCTACTCTGGGTCTACTAATTCACCCCTCCACTTT. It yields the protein CASYSGSTNSPLHF.

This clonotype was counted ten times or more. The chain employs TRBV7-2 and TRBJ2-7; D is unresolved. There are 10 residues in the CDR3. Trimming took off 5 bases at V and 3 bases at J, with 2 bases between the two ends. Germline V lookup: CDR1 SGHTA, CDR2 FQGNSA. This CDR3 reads CASSNYEQYF. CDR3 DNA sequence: TGTGCCAGCAGCAACTACGAGCAGTACTTC.

This CDR3 is CASSQATRGNTGELFF. CDR3 nucleotide sequence: TGCGCCAGCAGCCAAGCGACGAGAGGAAACACCGGGGAGCTGTTTTTT. V gene TRBV4-3 combines with J gene TRBJ2-2; D remains ambiguous. Trimming left V 1 base short and J 2 bases short, with 11 bases between. From germline, CDR1 is LGHNA and CDR2 YSLEER. The CDR3 covers 16 residues.

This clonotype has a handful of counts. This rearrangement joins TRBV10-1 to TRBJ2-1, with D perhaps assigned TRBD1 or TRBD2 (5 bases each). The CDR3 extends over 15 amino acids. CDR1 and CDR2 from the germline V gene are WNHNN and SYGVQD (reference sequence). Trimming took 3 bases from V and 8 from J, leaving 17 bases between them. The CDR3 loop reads CASSDPGAAGDEQFF. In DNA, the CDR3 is TGCGCCAGCAGTGACCCCGGGGCCGCGGGCGATGAGCAGTTCTTC.

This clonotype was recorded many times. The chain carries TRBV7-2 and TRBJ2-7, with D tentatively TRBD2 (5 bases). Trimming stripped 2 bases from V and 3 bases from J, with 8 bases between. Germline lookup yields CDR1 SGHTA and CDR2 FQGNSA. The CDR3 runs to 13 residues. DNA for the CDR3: TGTGCCAGCAGCTTAATCCGGGACTACGAGCAGTACTTC. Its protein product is CASSLIRDYEQYF.

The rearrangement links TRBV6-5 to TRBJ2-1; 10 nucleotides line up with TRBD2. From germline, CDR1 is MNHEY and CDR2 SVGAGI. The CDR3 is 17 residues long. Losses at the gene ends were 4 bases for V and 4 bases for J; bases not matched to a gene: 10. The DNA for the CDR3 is TGTGCCAGCAGTTCGTCTCTCCTAGCGGGGGTTTACAATGAGCAGTTCTTC. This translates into CASSSSLLAGVYNEQFF.

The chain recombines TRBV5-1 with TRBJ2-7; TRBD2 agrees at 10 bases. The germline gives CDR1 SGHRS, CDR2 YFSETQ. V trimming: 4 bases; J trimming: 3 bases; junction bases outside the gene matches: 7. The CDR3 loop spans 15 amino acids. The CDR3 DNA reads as TGCGCCAGCAGCCCGGCTAGGACTAGCGGCTACGAGCAGTACTTC. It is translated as CASSPARTSGYEQYF.

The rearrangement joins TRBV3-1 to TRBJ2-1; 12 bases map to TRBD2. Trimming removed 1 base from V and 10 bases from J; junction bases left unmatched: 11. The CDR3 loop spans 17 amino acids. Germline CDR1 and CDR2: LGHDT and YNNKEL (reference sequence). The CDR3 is CASSQGVETSGSEEQFF. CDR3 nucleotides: TGTGCCAGCAGCCAAGGGGTGGAGACTAGCGGGAGCGAAGAGCAGTTCTTC.

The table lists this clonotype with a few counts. The CDR3 DNA is TGTGCCAGCAGCGGTTTGCCCGGGACACGAGATGAGCAGTACTTC. Translating gives CASSGLPGTRDEQYF. The chain joins TRBV7-6 to TRBJ2-7, with D possibly matching TRBD1 (6 bases). V lost 5 bases and J 7 bases, leaving 21 bases between the germline ends. This CDR3 has 15 amino acids. Germline loops: CDR1 SGHVS, CDR2 FNYEAQ. The entire variable domain, with the rest obtained from reference TRBV7-6 and TRBJ2-7, is as follows: GAGVSQSPRYKVTKRGQDVALRCDPISGHVSLYWYRQALGQGPEFLTYFNYEAQQDKSGLPNDRFSAERPEGSISTLTIQRTEQRDSAMYRCASSGLPGTRDEQYFGPGTRLTVT.

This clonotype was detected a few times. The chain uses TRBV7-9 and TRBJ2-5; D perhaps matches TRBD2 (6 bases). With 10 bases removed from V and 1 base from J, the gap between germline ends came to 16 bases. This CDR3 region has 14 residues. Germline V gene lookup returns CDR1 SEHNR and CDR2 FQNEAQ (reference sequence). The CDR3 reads CAIGSGLIQETQYF. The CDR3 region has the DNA TGTGCCATCGGGAGCGGACTCATCCAAGAGACCCAGTACTTC.

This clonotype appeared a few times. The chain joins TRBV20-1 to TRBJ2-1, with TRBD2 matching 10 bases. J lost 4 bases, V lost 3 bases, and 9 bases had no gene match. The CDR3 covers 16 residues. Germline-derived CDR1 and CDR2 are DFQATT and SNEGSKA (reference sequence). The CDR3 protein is CSASDPVAGGYNEQFF. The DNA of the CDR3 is TGCAGTGCTAGTGATCCGGTAGCGGGAGGTTACAATGAGCAGTTCTTC.

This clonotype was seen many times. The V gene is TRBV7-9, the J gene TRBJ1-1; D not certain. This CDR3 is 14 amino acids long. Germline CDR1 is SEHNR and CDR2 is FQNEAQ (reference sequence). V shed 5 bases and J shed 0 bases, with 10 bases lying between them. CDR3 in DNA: TGTGCCAGCAGCCCTACATCACTGAACACTGAAGCTTTCTTT. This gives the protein CASSPTSLNTEAFF.

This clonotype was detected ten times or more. This chain's CDR3 is CASSYTGGGTEAFF. The CDR3 region has the DNA TGTGCCAGCAGTTACACAGGGGGAGGTACTGAAGCTTTCTTT. V gene TRBV6-2 or TRBV6-3 combines with J gene TRBJ1-1; 8 bases align to TRBD1. The germline CDR1 and CDR2 sequences are MNHEY and SVGEGT. The CDR3 sequence is 14 residues long. V gave up 2 bases and J gave up 5 bases; unmatched junction bases: 4.

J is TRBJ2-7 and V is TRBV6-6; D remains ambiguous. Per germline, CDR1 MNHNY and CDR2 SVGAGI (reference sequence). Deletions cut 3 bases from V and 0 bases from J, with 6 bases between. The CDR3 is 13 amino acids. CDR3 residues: CASSYEASYEQYF. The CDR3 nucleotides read TGTGCCAGCAGTTATGAGGCCTCCTACGAGCAGTACTTC.

In nucleotides, the CDR3 is TGCGCCAGCAGCTTGCTCAGCCTCGCGAACACCGGGGAGCTGTTTTTT. Protein sequence: CASSLLSLANTGELFF. The chain carries TRBV5-1 and TRBJ2-2; D remains unclear. CDR3 size: 16 residues. V lost 1 base and J lost 0, with 10 bases in between. Germline assignment: CDR1 SGHRS and CDR2 YFSETQ.

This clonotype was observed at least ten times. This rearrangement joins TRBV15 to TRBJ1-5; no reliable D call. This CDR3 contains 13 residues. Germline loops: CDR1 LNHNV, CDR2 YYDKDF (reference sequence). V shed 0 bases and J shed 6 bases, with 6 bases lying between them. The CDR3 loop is CATSRDRLQPQHF. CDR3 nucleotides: TGTGCCACCAGCAGAGATAGGCTTCAGCCCCAGCATTTT. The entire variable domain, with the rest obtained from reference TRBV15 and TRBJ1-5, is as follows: DAMVIQNPRYQVTQFGKPVTLSCSQTLNHNVMYWYQQKSSQAPKLLFHYYDKDFNNEADTPDNFQSRRPNTSFCFLDIRSPGLGDTAMYLCATSRDRLQPQHFGDGTRLSIL.

CDR3 loop: CASSQETSGSRAYF. The CDR3 DNA follows: TGTGCCAGCAGCCAAGAAACTAGCGGGAGCAGGGCGTACTTC. This chain joins TRBV4-2 and TRBJ2-7; TRBD2 matches at 11 bases. The CDR3 runs to 14 residues. Germline-derived CDR1 and CDR2 are LGHNA and YNFKEQ. The ends lost 0 bases at V and 12 bases at J; junction bases unmatched: 7.

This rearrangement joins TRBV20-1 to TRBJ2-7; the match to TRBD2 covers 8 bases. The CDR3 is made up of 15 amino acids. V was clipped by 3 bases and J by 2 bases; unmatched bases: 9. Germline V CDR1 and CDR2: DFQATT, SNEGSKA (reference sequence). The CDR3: CSASASGSLTYEQYF. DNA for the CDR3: TGCAGTGCTAGTGCTAGCGGGTCGTTGACCTACGAGCAGTACTTC.

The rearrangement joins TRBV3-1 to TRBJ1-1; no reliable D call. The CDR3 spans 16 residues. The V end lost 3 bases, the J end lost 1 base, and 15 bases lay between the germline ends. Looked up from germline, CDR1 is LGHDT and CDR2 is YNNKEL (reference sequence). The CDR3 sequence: CASSHDRSRPNTEAFF. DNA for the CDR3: TGTGCCAGCAGCCACGATAGGAGCAGACCGAACACTGAAGCTTTCTTT.

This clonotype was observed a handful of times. In DNA form, the CDR3 reads TGTGCCAGCAAAACCACGCTTTTCCCGACACGGCCTCAGCACAATGAGCAGTTCTTC. It specifies CASKTTLFPTRPQHNEQFF. This chain connects TRBV7-8 to TRBJ2-1; D uncertain. This CDR3 region has 19 residues. The germline V gene encodes CDR1 SGHVS and CDR2 FQNEAQ. The V end lost 7 bases, the J end lost 5 bases, and 30 bases lay between the germline ends.

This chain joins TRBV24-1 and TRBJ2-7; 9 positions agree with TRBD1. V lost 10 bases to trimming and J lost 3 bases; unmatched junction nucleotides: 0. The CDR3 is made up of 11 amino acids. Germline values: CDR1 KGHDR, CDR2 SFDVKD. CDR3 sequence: CATGQGYEQYF. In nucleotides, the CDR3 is TGTGCCACGGGACAGGGCTACGAGCAGTACTTC.

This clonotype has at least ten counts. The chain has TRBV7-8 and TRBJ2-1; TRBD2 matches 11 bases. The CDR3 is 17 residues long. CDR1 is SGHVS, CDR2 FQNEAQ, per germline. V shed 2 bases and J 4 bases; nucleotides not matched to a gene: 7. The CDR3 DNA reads TGTGCCAGCAGCTTATTAGCGGGGGGGTTGGGGTACAATGAGCAGTTCTTC. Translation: CASSLLAGGLGYNEQFF.

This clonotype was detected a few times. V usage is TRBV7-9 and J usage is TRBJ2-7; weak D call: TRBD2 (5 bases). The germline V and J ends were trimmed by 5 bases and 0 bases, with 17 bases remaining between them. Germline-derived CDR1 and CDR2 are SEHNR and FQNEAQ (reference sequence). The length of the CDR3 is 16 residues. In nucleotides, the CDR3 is TGTGCCAGCAGCCCCGCCTTGTCTGGGAGCTCCTACGAGCAGTACTTC. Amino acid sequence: CASSPALSGSSYEQYF.

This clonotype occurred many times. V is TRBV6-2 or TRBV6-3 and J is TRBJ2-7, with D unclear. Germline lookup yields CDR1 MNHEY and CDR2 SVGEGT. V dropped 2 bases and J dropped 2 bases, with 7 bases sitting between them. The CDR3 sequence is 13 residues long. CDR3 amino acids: CASSYRATYEQYF. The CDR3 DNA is TGTGCCAGCAGTTACCGGGCTACCTACGAGCAGTACTTC.

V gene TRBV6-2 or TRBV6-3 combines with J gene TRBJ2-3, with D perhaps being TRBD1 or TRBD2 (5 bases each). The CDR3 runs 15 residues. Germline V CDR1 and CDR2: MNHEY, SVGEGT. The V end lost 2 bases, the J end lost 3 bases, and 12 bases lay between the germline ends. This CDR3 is CASSYQGWGTDTQYF. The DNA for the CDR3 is TGTGCCAGCAGTTACCAAGGCTGGGGGACAGATACGCAGTATTTT.

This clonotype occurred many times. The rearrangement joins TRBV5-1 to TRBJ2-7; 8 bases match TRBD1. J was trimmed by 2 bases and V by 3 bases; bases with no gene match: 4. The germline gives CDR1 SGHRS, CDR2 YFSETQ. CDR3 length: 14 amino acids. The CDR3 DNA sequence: TGCGCCAGCAGCTACGGGACAGGACCCTACGAGCAGTACTTC. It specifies CASSYGTGPYEQYF. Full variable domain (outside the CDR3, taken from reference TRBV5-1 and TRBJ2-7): KAGVTQTPRYLIKTRGQQVTLSCSPISGHRSVSWYQQTPGQGLQFLFEYFSETQRNKGNFPGRFSGRQFSNSRSEMNVSTLELGDSALYLCASSYGTGPYEQYFGPGTRLTVT.

CDR3 sequence (DNA): TGTGCCAGCATAGAACAGGGGATGGGTTCGGAGACCCAGTACTTC. It translates to CASIEQGMGSETQYF. This chain uses TRBV2 with TRBJ2-5; 7 positions agree with TRBD1. CDR3 length equals 15 residues. J was trimmed by 5 bases and V by 7 bases; bases with no gene match: 13. Germline loops: CDR1 SNHLY, CDR2 FYNNEI.